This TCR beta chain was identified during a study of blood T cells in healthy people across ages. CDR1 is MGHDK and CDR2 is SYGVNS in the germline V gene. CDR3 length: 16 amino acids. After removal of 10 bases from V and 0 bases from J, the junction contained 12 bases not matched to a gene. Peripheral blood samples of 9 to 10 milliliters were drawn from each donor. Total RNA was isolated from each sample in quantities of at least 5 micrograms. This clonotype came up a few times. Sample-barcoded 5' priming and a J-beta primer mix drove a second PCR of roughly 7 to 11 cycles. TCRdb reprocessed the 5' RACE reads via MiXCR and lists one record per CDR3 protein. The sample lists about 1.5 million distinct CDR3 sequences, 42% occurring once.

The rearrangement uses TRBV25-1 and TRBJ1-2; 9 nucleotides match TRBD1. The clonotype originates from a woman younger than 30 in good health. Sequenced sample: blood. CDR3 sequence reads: CATSGTGRLANYGYTF. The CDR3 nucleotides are TGTGCCACCTCAGGGACAGGGCGTTTAGCTAACTATGGCTACACCTTC.